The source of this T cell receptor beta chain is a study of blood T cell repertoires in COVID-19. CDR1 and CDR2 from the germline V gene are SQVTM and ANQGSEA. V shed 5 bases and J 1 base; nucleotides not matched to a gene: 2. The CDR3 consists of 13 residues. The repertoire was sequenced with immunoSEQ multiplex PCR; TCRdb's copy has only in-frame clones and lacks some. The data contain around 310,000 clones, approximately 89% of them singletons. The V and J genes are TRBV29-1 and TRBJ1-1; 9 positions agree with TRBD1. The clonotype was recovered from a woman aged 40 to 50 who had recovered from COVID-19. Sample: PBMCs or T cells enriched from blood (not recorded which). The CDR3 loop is CSVQTGGNTEAFF. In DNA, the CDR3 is TGCAGCGTTCAGACAGGGGGGAACACTGAAGCTTTCTTT.